The 24 T cell receptor beta chains below all came from one sample that was sequenced in a study of human T cells and chemical hapten exposure. TCRdb processed the RACE reads anew with MiXCR; each CDR3 protein has one entry. The table includes some 200,000 distinct CDR3 sequences, nearly 30% detected once. Time point defined: pre-sensitization, week 0. The treatment was: therapeutic diphenylcyclopropenone sensitization with weekly scalp DPC. Sequences were derived from whole blood, sampled in connection with sensitization to the hapten diphenylcyclopropenone (DPC). These receptors all stem from a woman aged 25-40 years with alopecia areata. Some clones in this sample may be carry-over from other donors' samples.

The V gene is TRBV6-6, the J gene TRBJ1-2; D perhaps matches TRBD1 (5 bases). The germline gives CDR1 MNHNY, CDR2 SVGAGI (reference sequence). This CDR3 spans 13 amino acids. V lost 9 bases and J lost 4, with 15 bases in between. The CDR3 loop is CASNPGRSYGYTF. CDR3 DNA sequence: TGTGCCAGTAACCCGGGACGGAGCTATGGCTACACCTTC.

V usage is TRBV28 and J usage is TRBJ1-4; D not resolved. The germline V and J ends were trimmed by 6 bases and 4 bases, with 9 bases remaining between them. The CDR3 is 13 amino acids. Germline loops: CDR1 MDHEN, CDR2 SYDVKM. DNA of the CDR3: TGTGCCAGCAGCCATGCCAATAATGAAAAACTGTTTTTT. The encoded protein is CASSHANNEKLFF.

The rearrangement joins TRBV20-1 to TRBJ1-6, with 9 bases fitting TRBD1. Per the germline V gene, CDR1 is DFQATT and CDR2 is SNEGSKA (reference sequence). After removal of 3 bases from V and 9 bases from J, the junction contained 9 bases not matched to a gene. The length of the CDR3 is 15 residues. CDR3 nucleotide sequence: TGCAGTGCTAGCGAACAGGGGGCGGTCGCTTCACCCCTCCACTTT. It specifies CSASEQGAVASPLHF.

The rearrangement links TRBV7-3 to TRBJ2-3; no reliable D call. The length of the CDR3 is 13 residues. Germline values: CDR1 SGHTA, CDR2 FQGTGA. V was cut by 1 base and J by 11 bases, with 13 bases left in between. The CDR3 DNA follows: TGTGCCAGCAGCTTAAATAGGCATCCAAAGCAGTATTTT. This encodes CASSLNRHPKQYF.

The V and J genes are TRBV20-1 and TRBJ1-1, with 7 bases fitting TRBD1. The CDR3 contains 13 residues. J was trimmed by 2 bases and V by 5 bases; bases with no gene match: 5. CDR1 DFQATT and CDR2 SNEGSKA come from the germline V gene (reference sequence). The DNA for the CDR3 is TGCAGTGCTGAGACAGGGATCAACACTGAAGCTTTCTTT. Translated: CSAETGINTEAFF.

This clonotype was counted ten times or more. The J gene is TRBJ1-3, the V gene TRBV6-2 or TRBV6-3; D possibly corresponds to TRBD1 (5 bases). Trimming pared 6 bases from V and 0 bases from J, leaving 15 bases between. CDR3 length: 16 residues. Germline-derived CDR1 and CDR2 are MNHEY and SVGEGT. The CDR3, as DNA: TGTGCCAGCAGCCCGGGACGGCGAAGCTCTGGAAACACCATATATTTT. Its translation: CASSPGRRSSGNTIYF.

This clonotype was observed a handful of times. V gene TRBV28 combines with J gene TRBJ2-3, with 8 nucleotides matching TRBD2. The CDR3 has 17 residues. Germline CDR1 is MDHEN and CDR2 is SYDVKM. Trimming at V came to 1 base and at J to 4 bases, leaving 10 bases not matched to a gene. Here the CDR3 DNA reads TGTGCCAGCAGTTTATTCCGGCGGGGGGTATCGGCAGATACGCAGTATTTT. This codes for CASSLFRRGVSADTQYF.

CDR3 in amino acids: CASSLLDRKPNTEAFF. CDR3 nucleotide sequence: TGCGCCAGCAGCCTCCTTGACAGGAAACCGAACACTGAAGCTTTCTTT. The chain links TRBV5-1 to TRBJ1-1; possibly TRBD1 for D (6 bases). The V gene's germline CDR1 is SGHRS and CDR2 YFSETQ. The V gene lost 4 bases and the J gene lost 1 base, with 17 bases spanning the gap. The CDR3 is 16 amino acids. Complete variable domain (other parts from reference TRBV5-1 and TRBJ1-1): KAGVTQTPRYLIKTRGQQVTLSCSPISGHRSVSWYQQTPGQGLQFLFEYFSETQRNKGNFPGRFSGRQFSNSRSEMNVSTLELGDSALYLCASSLLDRKPNTEAFFGQGTRLTVV.

The CDR3: CSVYGGLNTQYF. The CDR3 DNA follows: TGCAGCGTTTACGGGGGGTTGAATACGCAGTATTTT. The chain is built from TRBV29-1 and TRBJ2-3; 7 bases align to TRBD2. The trim removed 5 bases at V and 7 bases at J, leaving 6 bases unmatched. Germline CDR1 and CDR2: SQVTM and ANQGSEA. The CDR3 sequence is 12 residues long.

V and J are TRBV7-2 and TRBJ2-7; 9 bases agree with TRBD1. Trimming cost V 4 bases and J 3 bases; bases outside gene matches: 4. Germline V lookup: CDR1 SGHTA, CDR2 FQGNSA. The CDR3 consists of 14 residues. The CDR3 DNA reads TGTGCCAGCAGCTCCAGACAGGGGGTCTACGAGCAGTACTTC. It yields the protein CASSSRQGVYEQYF.

The V gene is TRBV3-1, the J gene TRBJ1-5; unclear D gene. The germline V gene has CDR1 LGHDT and CDR2 YNNKEL (reference sequence). This CDR3 region has 15 residues. The V gene lost 0 bases and the J gene lost 7 bases, with 13 bases spanning the gap. CDR3 sequence reads: CASSQDTRVEQPQHF. The CDR3 DNA sequence: TGTGCCAGCAGCCAAGATACGAGGGTTGAGCAGCCCCAGCATTTT.

Only a few counts were recorded for this clonotype. Written as DNA, the CDR3 is TGTGCCACCAGCAAGGGACTAGCGGGAGTTCAAGATACGCAGTATTTT. Protein: CATSKGLAGVQDTQYF. V usage is TRBV15 and J usage is TRBJ2-3, with 14 bases aligning to TRBD2. CDR1 is LNHNV, CDR2 YYDKDF, per germline (reference sequence). V dropped 4 bases and J dropped 5; count of bases not matched to a gene: 5. CDR3 size: 16 residues.

This chain links TRBV6-6 with TRBJ2-6; 10 positions match TRBD2. J was trimmed by 3 bases and V by 6 bases; bases with no gene match: 2. Germline V gene data show CDR1 as MNHNY and CDR2 as SVGAGI (reference sequence). The CDR3 totals 15 residues. The chain's CDR3 is CASSQREGGANVLTF. Here the CDR3 DNA reads TGTGCCAGCAGCCAGCGGGAGGGTGGGGCCAACGTCCTGACTTTC.

V usage is TRBV28 and J usage is TRBJ2-3; TRBD1 is a possible D gene (5 bases). The germline V and J ends were trimmed by 2 bases and 1 base, with 13 bases remaining between them. The CDR3 consists of 16 residues. Looked up from germline, CDR1 is MDHEN and CDR2 is SYDVKM. This chain's CDR3 is CASSLMALQGTDTQYF. As DNA, the CDR3 is TGTGCCAGCAGTTTAATGGCCCTACAGGGCACAGATACGCAGTATTTT.

This CDR3 reads CASSTGQGAWYGYTF. CDR3 sequence (DNA): TGTGCCAGCAGCACCGGACAGGGGGCTTGGTATGGCTACACCTTC. The genes are TRBV11-1 and TRBJ1-2, with 11 bases fitting TRBD1. The CDR3 runs to 15 residues. V lost 5 bases, J lost 5 bases, and 7 bases stayed unmatched. Per the germline V gene, CDR1 is SGHAT and CDR2 is FQDESV (reference sequence).

This chain connects TRBV20-1 to TRBJ1-1, with D uncertain. Between the trimmed V and J ends, which lost 3 bases and 1 base, there was a span of 6 bases. The CDR3 is 12 amino acids. Per the germline V gene, CDR1 is DFQATT and CDR2 is SNEGSKA (reference sequence). CDR3 in amino acids: CSASPRNTEAFF. The CDR3 DNA reads TGCAGTGCTAGCCCAAGGAACACTGAAGCTTTCTTT.

This clonotype has just a few counts. The chain is built from TRBV28 and TRBJ2-7; TRBD2 aligns across 13 bases. CDR1 MDHEN and CDR2 SYDVKM come from the germline V gene. The V and J ends lost 5 bases and 0 bases, in that order; junction bases with no gene match: 4. The CDR3 sequence is 16 residues long. Here the CDR3 DNA reads TGTGCCAGCAGTCACGGGACTAGCGGGAACTCCTACGAGCAGTACTTC. Its protein product is CASSHGTSGNSYEQYF.

Only a few counts were recorded for this clonotype. The rearrangement links TRBV11-2 to TRBJ2-7, with no clear D. The V and J ends lost 5 bases and 4 bases respectively, with 12 bases between them. The CDR3 extends over 13 amino acids. The germline V gene encodes CDR1 SGHAT and CDR2 FQNNGV. CDR3 nucleotides: TGTGCCAGCAGCCCGGCCAGTAGGTACGAGCAGTACTTC. Its protein product is CASSPASRYEQYF.

This chain joins TRBV10-3 and TRBJ2-3; 8 bases line up with TRBD2. Losses at the gene ends were 11 bases for V and 2 bases for J; bases not matched to a gene: 12. The length of the CDR3 is 15 residues. CDR1 and CDR2 (germline): ENHRY, SYGVKD. CDR3 loop: CASNPGTSSTDTQYF. CDR3 DNA: TGTGCCTCGAACCCGGGGACTAGTTCCACAGATACGCAGTATTTT.

Only a few counts were recorded for this clonotype. The chain links TRBV10-3 to TRBJ2-6; a possible D gene is TRBD2 (7 bases). Trimming left V 7 bases short and J 2 bases short, with 12 bases between. The germline V gene has CDR1 ENHRY and CDR2 SYGVKD. This CDR3 has 15 amino acids. CDR3 DNA: TGTGCCATCACCGAAGGGGGGGCTGGGGCCAACGTCCTGACTTTC. Protein sequence: CAITEGGAGANVLTF.

This clonotype has only a few counts. The chain recombines TRBV7-2 with TRBJ1-6, with 9 bases fitting TRBD1. Germline CDR1 reads SGHTA; CDR2 reads FQGNSA. After removal of 1 base from V and 9 bases from J, the junction contained 7 bases not matched to a gene. This CDR3 is built from 16 residues. The CDR3 here is CASSLGQQGAGSPLHF. The CDR3 DNA reads as TGTGCCAGCAGCTTAGGACAACAGGGGGCCGGTTCACCCCTCCACTTT.

Only a few counts were recorded for this clonotype. The gene calls are TRBV18 and TRBJ2-5; no clear D gene. The germline gives CDR1 KGHSH, CDR2 LQKENI. V lost 2 bases and J 4 bases, leaving 11 bases between the germline ends. This CDR3 spans 14 amino acids. In DNA form, the CDR3 reads TGTGCCAGCTCACCAACCCAGATGGGAGAGACCCAGTACTTC. Amino acids: CASSPTQMGETQYF.

This clonotype was seen ten or more times. This sequence joins TRBV20-1 and TRBJ2-7; D might be TRBD1 or TRBD2, each matching 6 bases. Germline V CDR1 and CDR2: DFQATT, SNEGSKA (reference sequence). The CDR3 runs 12 residues. The ends were cut back, 6 bases at V and 6 bases at J, with 15 bases in the middle. The CDR3 region is CSAGQQGGEQYF. The CDR3 coding sequence is TGCAGTGCCGGTCAACAGGGAGGCGAGCAGTACTTC.

The V gene is TRBV5-1, the J gene TRBJ2-1; D remains ambiguous. This CDR3 contains 13 residues. In germline, CDR1 is SGHRS, CDR2 YFSETQ. The V end was cut by 0 bases, the J end by 9 bases, with 10 bases between. The CDR3 region has the DNA TGCGCCAGCAGCTTGGACCTAGAGTTTGAGCAGTTCTTC. Residues: CASSLDLEFEQFF.